Each of the 20 T cell receptor beta chains below was sequenced from the same sample in a study of T cell clonotyping in hematopoietic cell transplantation. Generated by immunoSEQ multiplex PCR, the TCRdb table keeps only in-frame clones and is missing some. The sample holds 9,500 to 11,000 clones, approximately 77% seen once. The specimen comprised PBMCs, sampled 30 days after allogeneic stem cell transplant. All receptors derive from a female patient aged 40-50 years who had an allogeneic stem cell transplant from a related donor, so T cells may come from the graft donor. Some clones in this sample may be carry-over from other donors' samples.

A remark on this clone: The sample has other DNA sequences that encode this CDR3 too. In nucleotides, the CDR3 is TGTGCCAGCAGTCTCTCAGGGGTTCTGTGGAATGAGCAGTTCTTC. Translated, it gives CASSLSGVLWNEQFF. The chain carries TRBV28 and TRBJ2-1, with D possibly TRBD1 on 6 matching bases. V gave up 5 bases and J gave up 7 bases, with 18 bases separating them. The V gene's germline CDR1 is MDHEN and CDR2 SYDVKM. This CDR3 contains 15 residues.

The V call is TRBV6-5, the J call TRBJ2-7, with unresolved D. The CDR3 runs 14 residues. The V and J ends lost 5 bases and 0 bases respectively, with 11 bases between them. The V gene's germline CDR1 is MNHEY and CDR2 SVGAGI. For the CDR3, the DNA is TGTGCCAGCAGTAGAGACTCCCACTCCTACGAGCAGTACTTC. Translated, it gives CASSRDSHSYEQYF.

This clone has only a few counts. The V gene is TRBV27, the J gene TRBJ2-3, with a possible D match to TRBD1 (6 bases). This CDR3 contains 15 residues. Germline CDR1 and CDR2: MNHEY and SMNVEV (reference sequence). V was trimmed by 4 bases and J by 4 bases, leaving 15 bases between them. CDR3 nucleotides: TGTGCCAGCAGTTCTCAGGGGCTAGGCCCAGATACGCAGTATTTT. This translates into CASSSQGLGPDTQYF.

This chain joins TRBV7-3 and TRBJ2-2; D might be TRBD1 (5 bases). The germline V gene encodes CDR1 SGHTA and CDR2 FQGTGA. The CDR3 contains 15 residues. Trimming removed 3 bases from V and 6 bases from J, with 14 bases in between. CDR3 bases: TGTGCCAGCAGCTTGGGGCCAGGGAAGGCCGGGGAGCTGTTTTTT. Translation: CASSLGPGKAGELFF.

The CDR3 DNA reads TGTGCCAGCAGAGGGGACGGCTCCCTCAATCAGCCCCAGCATTTT. This encodes CASRGDGSLNQPQHF. The chain carries TRBV27 and TRBJ1-5, with a weak D call TRBD1 (5 bases). This CDR3 is built from 15 residues. The V end lost 6 bases, the J end lost 3 bases, and 15 bases lay between the germline ends. Per germline, CDR1 MNHEY and CDR2 SMNVEV (reference sequence).

V is TRBV27 and J is TRBJ2-7; D perhaps matches TRBD2 (5 bases). With 8 bases removed from V and 4 bases from J, the gap between germline ends came to 15 bases. Germline V gene sequence: CDR1 MNHEY, CDR2 SMNVEV (reference sequence). This CDR3 region has 13 residues. Here the CDR3 reads CASGSYSSYEQYF. DNA of the CDR3: TGTGCCAGCGGGAGTTATTCGTCGTACGAGCAGTACTTC.

This chain connects TRBV28 to TRBJ1-2; 7 positions match TRBD1. Germline CDR1 MDHEN, CDR2 SYDVKM. V was clipped by 4 bases and J by 10 bases; unmatched bases: 9. The CDR3 extends over 13 amino acids. The CDR3 DNA follows: TGTGCCAGCAGTTCCTTGCCCAGGGGGGACTACACCTTC. Residues: CASSSLPRGDYTF.

V gene TRBV12-5 combines with J gene TRBJ2-7, with D possibly matching TRBD1 (5 bases). Trimming cost V 4 bases and J 1 base, with 8 bases left between them. Looked up from germline, CDR1 is LGHNT and CDR2 is FRNRAP. CDR3 length equals 13 residues. CDR3 in amino acids: CASGSDTSYEQYF. The CDR3 DNA reads as TGTGCTAGTGGTTCGGACACGTCCTACGAGCAGTACTTC.

The chain carries TRBV27 and TRBJ1-2; D perhaps matches TRBD1 (5 bases). The CDR3 is 13 amino acids. Germline V CDR1 and CDR2: MNHEY, SMNVEV (reference sequence). Trimming removed 8 bases from V and 0 bases from J, with 10 bases in between. Here the CDR3 reads CASGRQPNYGYTF. The CDR3 DNA reads as TGTGCCAGCGGGAGACAGCCTAACTATGGCTACACCTTC.

This clone was found once. The V and J genes are TRBV7-6 and TRBJ1-5, with 10 nucleotides matching TRBD1. This CDR3 has 15 residues. Germline V gene lookup returns CDR1 SGHVS and CDR2 FNYEAQ. J gave up 7 bases and V 5 bases, and 8 bases lay outside the gene matches. In nucleotides, the CDR3 is TGTGCCAGCAGCCCACACGGGACAGGGGAGCAGCCCCAGCATTTT. Translation gives CASSPHGTGEQPQHF.

The chain joins TRBV6-6 to TRBJ1-1, with no clear D. The CDR3 contains 13 residues. Germline V gene lookup returns CDR1 MNHNY and CDR2 SVGAGI (reference sequence). V was shortened by 6 bases and J by 1 base, with 9 bases between the two germline ends. CDR3 DNA sequence: TGTGCCAGCAGCATAGCCGCGAACACTGAAGCTTTCTTT. This translates into CASSIAANTEAFF.

The CDR3 loop is CASSHSGSPTYEQYF. CDR3 DNA: TGTGCCAGCAGTCATAGCGGGAGTCCAACGTACGAGCAGTACTTC. J is TRBJ2-7 and V is TRBV7-8; 9 nucleotides agree with TRBD2. The CDR3 loop spans 15 amino acids. J lost 4 bases, V lost 6 bases, and 10 bases had no gene match. Germline V lookup: CDR1 SGHVS, CDR2 FQNEAQ.

This clone was recorded a few times. V gene TRBV4-3 combines with J gene TRBJ2-7; possibly TRBD1 for D (6 bases). The V end was cut by 3 bases, the J end by 0 bases, with 9 bases between. Germline V lookup: CDR1 LGHNA, CDR2 YSLEER. The CDR3 covers 14 residues. The CDR3 DNA follows: TGCGCCAGCAGCCAGACAGGTTCCTCCTACGAGCAGTACTTC. Its translation: CASSQTGSSYEQYF.

This clone ranks as medium-sized (0.01 to 0.1%). This sequence joins TRBV5-1 and TRBJ2-7; D gene ambiguous. The CDR3 is 13 amino acids. V gave up 4 bases and J gave up 2 bases, with 10 bases separating them. Germline V gene data show CDR1 as SGHRS and CDR2 as YFSETQ. The CDR3 is CASSVDAAYEQYF. Here the CDR3 DNA reads TGCGCCAGCAGCGTTGATGCCGCCTACGAGCAGTACTTC.

The chain uses TRBV29-1 and TRBJ2-7; a possible D gene is TRBD1 (6 bases). Trimming removed 7 bases from V and 0 bases from J, with 13 bases in between. The length of the CDR3 is 13 residues. From germline, CDR1 is SQVTM and CDR2 ANQGSEA. The CDR3 here is CSARQVSSYEQYF. The DNA for the CDR3 is TGCAGCGCCCGACAGGTGAGCTCCTACGAGCAGTACTTC.

J is TRBJ2-2 and V is TRBV6-6; unclear D gene. CDR3 size: 13 residues. V lost 2 bases and J lost 6, with 7 bases in between. Germline V gene sequence: CDR1 MNHNY, CDR2 SVGAGI (reference sequence). This CDR3 reads CASSYPLSGELFF. CDR3 DNA: TGTGCCAGCAGTTACCCTCTATCCGGGGAGCTGTTTTTT.

By share, this clone ranks as medium-sized. The CDR3 DNA reads TGTGCCAGTAGTGAAATAAGGCCGGTAGCTTCTAACTATGGCTACACCTTC. Amino acids: CASSEIRPVASNYGYTF. The chain joins TRBV19 to TRBJ1-2; D not resolved. CDR1 is LNHDA and CDR2 is SQIVND in the germline V gene (reference sequence). Trimming took 5 bases from V and 0 from J, leaving 19 bases between them. The CDR3 consists of 17 residues.

J is TRBJ1-2 and V is TRBV27; 8 bases are shared with TRBD1. Germline CDR1 is MNHEY and CDR2 is SMNVEV (reference sequence). Losses at the gene ends were 5 bases for V and 6 bases for J; bases not matched to a gene: 11. The CDR3 spans 15 residues. CDR3 in amino acids: CASSPRGTGQDGYTF. In DNA, the CDR3 is TGTGCCAGCAGTCCGAGGGGGACAGGACAAGATGGCTACACCTTC.

The V gene is TRBV10-3, the J gene TRBJ1-2, with a possible D match to TRBD1 (6 bases). CDR3 size: 14 residues. The germline gives CDR1 ENHRY, CDR2 SYGVKD. V lost 0 bases to trimming and J lost 6 bases, with 11 bases between them. DNA for the CDR3: TGTGCCATCAGTGAGTCTGGGGCAGGGGATGGCTACACCTTC. It encodes CAISESGAGDGYTF.

The V call is TRBV29-1, the J call TRBJ2-7; no clear D. Germline lookup yields CDR1 SQVTM and CDR2 ANQGSEA. The CDR3 is 13 amino acids. The germline V and J ends were trimmed by 0 bases and 3 bases, with 9 bases remaining between them. The CDR3, as DNA: TGCAGCGTTGAAGAGGTGGGTTTCTACGAGCAGTACTTC. It yields the protein CSVEEVGFYEQYF.